This passage covers 14 T cell receptor beta chains from one sample sequenced in a study of lung T cells in sarcoidosis with Löfgren's syndrome. TCRdb re-called the reads through MiXCR, storing one row per CDR3 protein. The sample contains 58,000 or so distinct CDR3 sequences, 20% to 25% of which appear only once. Sequencing was performed on CD4+ T cells from PBMCs. These receptors all come from a human donor with sarcoidosis (Löfgren's syndrome or another form), or a control subject (not recorded which).

This clonotype has ten or more counts. This chain connects TRBV12-3 or TRBV12-4 to TRBJ1-2; weak D call: TRBD1 (5 bases). The V gene lost 4 bases and the J gene lost 1 base, with 10 bases spanning the gap. This CDR3 comprises 14 residues. CDR3 bases: TGTGCCAGCAGTTATACTGACAGTAACTATGGCTACACCTTC. This codes for CASSYTDSNYGYTF.

The rearrangement uses TRBV2 and TRBJ1-2, with D uncertain. The germline V gene encodes CDR1 SNHLY and CDR2 FYNNEI. This CDR3 spans 13 amino acids. V was pared by 7 bases and J by 3 bases, with 12 bases between. The CDR3 DNA reads TGTGCCAGCAACCCGCGATGGGACTATGGCTACACCTTC. Its translation: CASNPRWDYGYTF.

The chain couples TRBV5-4 to TRBJ2-2; 7 positions agree with TRBD1. Germline-derived CDR1 and CDR2 are SGHNT and YYREEE (reference sequence). CDR3 length: 15 amino acids. Losses at the gene ends were 4 bases for V and 0 bases for J; bases not matched to a gene: 3. For the CDR3, the DNA is TGTGCCAGCAGCGAGGGACAGACGAACACCGGGGAGCTGTTTTTT. Its protein is CASSEGQTNTGELFF.

This clonotype was counted between two and nine times. V and J are TRBV7-2 and TRBJ2-1; 13 nucleotides line up with TRBD2. V dropped 3 bases and J dropped 2; count of bases not matched to a gene: 10. This CDR3 has 19 amino acids. CDR1 is SGHTA and CDR2 is FQGNSA in the germline V gene. The CDR3 loop reads CASSFEGLAGFYTYNEQFF. In DNA, the CDR3 is TGTGCCAGCAGCTTTGAGGGACTAGCGGGATTTTATACCTACAATGAGCAGTTCTTC.

With regard to this clonotype: This may arise from a read error, as a much more abundant clone is one base away. The gene calls are TRBV14 and TRBJ2-1; 7 bases fit TRBD2. The CDR3 has 16 residues. Per germline, CDR1 SGHDN and CDR2 FVKESK. CDR3 sequence: CVSSVQSGTNYNEQFF. DNA of the CDR3: TGTGTCAGCAGCGTCCAATCCGGGACTAACTACAATGAGCAGTTCTTC.

The V call is TRBV19, the J call TRBJ2-4; 9 positions match TRBD2. This CDR3 comprises 16 residues. CDR1 is LNHDA and CDR2 is SQIVND in the germline V gene (reference sequence). Trimming cost V 3 bases and J 0 bases; bases outside gene matches: 3. CDR3 in DNA: TGTGCCAGTAGTATCCTAGCGGGGCTAGCCAAAAACATTCAGTACTTC. Protein sequence: CASSILAGLAKNIQYF.

The chain recombines TRBV2 with TRBJ1-1; no firm D call. V was pared by 3 bases and J by 0 bases, with 14 bases between. Germline CDR1 SNHLY, CDR2 FYNNEI. The CDR3 consists of 16 residues. The CDR3 nucleotides read TGTGCCAGCAGTGAGGCGAGGCACACCATGAACACTGAAGCTTTCTTT. As protein: CASSEARHTMNTEAFF.

The chain carries TRBV10-1 and TRBJ2-2; D ambiguous. V lost 3 bases, J lost 0 bases, and 8 bases lay in between. Germline V lookup: CDR1 WNHNN, CDR2 SYGVQD (reference sequence). This CDR3 region has 15 residues. The CDR3 reads CASSDHPSNTGELFF. CDR3 DNA sequence: TGCGCCAGCAGTGATCACCCGTCGAACACCGGGGAGCTGTTTTTT.

The chain uses TRBV20-1 and TRBJ2-1; D is possibly TRBD2 (6 bases). This CDR3 has 17 amino acids. V was shortened by 0 bases and J by 0 bases, with 15 bases between the two germline ends. Germline CDR1 DFQATT, CDR2 SNEGSKA (reference sequence). The CDR3 DNA follows: TGCAGTGCTAGAGATGCACAGCTGGGGGGCTCCTACAATGAGCAGTTCTTC. Translated, it gives CSARDAQLGGSYNEQFF.

Concerning this clonotype: This sequence may be a read error, since a much larger clone differs from it by one base. This rearrangement joins TRBV2 to TRBJ1-2; D remains unclear. The CDR3 consists of 14 residues. Germline V gives CDR1 SNHLY, CDR2 FYNNEI. The CDR3 DNA reads TGTGCCAGCAGTGAGGAGGGCGATCTCTATGGCTACATCTTC. Translation gives CASSEEGDLYGYIF.

This clonotype showed up many times. The rearrangement joins TRBV12-3 or TRBV12-4 to TRBJ1-1; D gene ambiguous. V was clipped by 3 bases and J by 0 bases, with 8 bases between them. This CDR3 contains 14 residues. The CDR3: CASSFGRMNTEAFF. The CDR3 bases are TGTGCCAGCAGTTTTGGGCGGATGAACACTGAAGCTTTCTTT.

This clonotype was seen a few times. V is TRBV14 and J is TRBJ1-2, with a tentative D call TRBD1 (6 bases). CDR1 is SGHDN, CDR2 FVKESK, per germline. The V and J ends lost 1 base and 10 bases respectively, with 7 bases between them. The CDR3 is 11 amino acids. This CDR3 is CASSQGTAYTF. The CDR3 DNA reads TGTGCCAGCAGCCAAGGGACAGCCTACACCTTC.

This clonotype was detected only a few times. Its ends do not fully match the called genes, so a read error is possible. This CDR3 reads CASSEQPNTGELLF. The CDR3 DNA follows: TGTGCCAGCAGTGAACAGCCGAACACCGGGGAGCTGCTTTTT. The chain recombines TRBV6-1 with TRBJ2-2; tentatively, D is TRBD2 (5 bases). The CDR3 has 14 amino acids. Germline V CDR1 and CDR2: MNHNS, SASEGT.

The rearrangement joins TRBV29-1 to TRBJ2-3; possible D gene TRBD2, 6 bases. V was trimmed by 8 bases and J by 2 bases, leaving 14 bases between them. The germline gives CDR1 SQVTM, CDR2 ANQGSEA. CDR3 size: 13 residues. The DNA of the CDR3 is TGCAGCTCCTTGGCGGGGACCACAGATACGCAGTATTTT. Residues: CSSLAGTTDTQYF.